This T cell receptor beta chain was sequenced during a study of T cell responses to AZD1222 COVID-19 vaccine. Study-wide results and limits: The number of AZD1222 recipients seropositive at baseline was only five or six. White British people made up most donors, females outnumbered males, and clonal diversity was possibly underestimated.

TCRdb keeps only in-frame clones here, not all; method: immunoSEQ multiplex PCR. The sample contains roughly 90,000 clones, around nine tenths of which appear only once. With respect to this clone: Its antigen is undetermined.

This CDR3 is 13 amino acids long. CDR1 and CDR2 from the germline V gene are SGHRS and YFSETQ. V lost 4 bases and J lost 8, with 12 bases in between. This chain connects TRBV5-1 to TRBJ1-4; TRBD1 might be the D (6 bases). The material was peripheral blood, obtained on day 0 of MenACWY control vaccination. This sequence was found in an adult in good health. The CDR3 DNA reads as TGCGCCAGCAGCCCGCCGGACAGCGAAAAACTGTTTTTT. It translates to CASSPPDSEKLFF.